This T cell receptor beta chain is drawn from a study of T cells in Graves' hyperthyroidism and ophthalmopathy. Study outcomes and limitations: Ophthalmopathy was separated from stable hyperthyroidism by a 13 V-J model. Most thyroid-expanded clonotypes above 0.001 were also found in blood.

TCR beta CDR3 region amplification was performed from RNA transcripts. The TCR CDR3 was amplified in a first-round RT-PCR using the HTBI primer set. One entry per CDR3 protein, called by TCRdb with MiXCR from the multiplex PCR reads. The sample shows fewer than 400,000 distinct CDR3 sequences, approximately 14% of them seen only once. Clinical symptoms, serum thyroxine and TRAb, thyroid ultrasound and orbital computed tomography together formed the diagnostic basis. The PBMCs studied were ones that came from 10 ml fresh peripheral blood. Germline lookup yields CDR1 MDHEN and CDR2 SYDVKM. Trimming cost V 8 bases and J 5 bases, with 16 bases left between them. The CDR3 spans 14 residues. The table lists this clonotype with many counts. Its target is unknown.

This TCR was recovered from a woman in her late teens or twenties with Graves' hyperthyroidism that later progressed to Graves' ophthalmopathy. This chain links TRBV28 with TRBJ2-1, with D possibly called TRBD1 or TRBD2 (5 bases each). The sequenced material came from blood. Here the CDR3 reads CASSSGTLNNEQFF. The DNA of the CDR3 is TGTGCCAGCTCGTCCGGGACCCTTAACAATGAGCAGTTCTTC.